These 11 T cell receptor beta chains came from one sample sequenced in a study of T cell responses to AZD1222 COVID-19 vaccine. The assay was immunoSEQ multiplex PCR, and TCRdb's table has in-frame clones only and misses some. The sample holds about 150,000 clones, around 90% seen once. The sequencing here drew on peripheral blood, taken on day 0 of AZD1222 vaccination. Every receptor here comes from an adult in good health.

This chain joins TRBV19 and TRBJ2-1; 7 nucleotides match TRBD2. Germline V lookup: CDR1 LNHDA, CDR2 SQIVND (reference sequence). The J segment lost 2 bases and the V segment lost 5 bases, leaving 6 bases of the junction unmatched. The CDR3 has 15 residues. The DNA of the CDR3 is TGTGCCAGTAGTTCAGCGGGGATCCCCTACAATGAGCAGTTCTTC. This encodes CASSSAGIPYNEQFF.

A few counts support this clone. V is TRBV9 and J is TRBJ2-1; 8 bases match TRBD1. CDR3 length: 16 residues. Germline CDR1 and CDR2: SGDLS and YYNGEE. Trimming took 4 bases from V and 6 from J; bases not matched to a gene: 12. CDR3 residues: CASSPRQDRARNEQFF. Here the CDR3 DNA reads TGTGCCAGCAGCCCTCGACAGGACAGGGCCCGCAATGAGCAGTTCTTC.

There are a few counts of this clone. Different DNA sequences within this sample yield the same CDR3. J is TRBJ2-7 and V is TRBV29-1; 11 positions agree with TRBD2. CDR1 SQVTM and CDR2 ANQGSEA come from the germline V gene. This CDR3 contains 16 residues. V dropped 0 bases and J dropped 3; count of bases not matched to a gene: 7. The CDR3 spells CSVEDLGTSGYYEQYF. The DNA of the CDR3 is TGCAGCGTTGAAGATCTCGGGACTAGCGGTTACTACGAGCAGTACTTC.

The chain employs TRBV6-4 and TRBJ2-1, with D perhaps assigned TRBD1 or TRBD2 (5 bases each). V shed 5 bases and J shed 7 bases, with 15 bases lying between them. Germline V gene data show CDR1 as MRHNA and CDR2 as SNTAGT. The CDR3 is 14 residues long. DNA for the CDR3: TGTGCCAGCAGTCGGGACGGTACGAGGAATGAGCAGTTCTTC. Its protein product is CASSRDGTRNEQFF.

V gene TRBV6-5 combines with J gene TRBJ2-1; no definite D call. Germline V gene sequence: CDR1 MNHEY, CDR2 SVGAGI. The CDR3 runs 14 residues. V lost 6 bases to trimming and J lost 0 bases, with 9 bases between them. CDR3 protein: CASRPPGSYNEQFF. Written as DNA, the CDR3 is TGTGCCAGCAGACCCCCGGGCTCCTACAATGAGCAGTTCTTC.

This clone was seen a single time. Here the CDR3 DNA reads TGCGCCAGCAGCTTAGAACAGCTCTACAATGAGCAGTTCTTC. Translation: CASSLEQLYNEQFF. The rearrangement uses TRBV5-1 and TRBJ2-1, with D unclear. The germline V gene encodes CDR1 SGHRS and CDR2 YFSETQ. The CDR3 is 14 residues long. V lost 2 bases and J lost 3, with 9 bases in between.

This clone has just a few counts. The chain employs TRBV5-6 and TRBJ2-2, with 13 bases lining up with TRBD2. CDR3 length equals 17 residues. V shed 4 bases, J shed 4 bases, and the junction held 7 bases outside the gene matches. The germline gives CDR1 SGHDT, CDR2 YYEEEE. The chain's CDR3 is CASSLGLAGLLTGELFF. In nucleotides, the CDR3 is TGTGCCAGCAGCCTGGGACTAGCGGGACTTCTCACCGGGGAGCTGTTTTTT.

This clone was picked up a small number of times. This sequence joins TRBV19 and TRBJ1-3, with D maybe TRBD1 (5 bases). The CDR3 is made up of 15 amino acids. V lost 6 bases to trimming and J lost 0 bases, with 12 bases between them. Germline lookup yields CDR1 LNHDA and CDR2 SQIVND (reference sequence). CDR3 region: CASRATDASGNTIYF. CDR3 DNA: TGTGCCAGTAGGGCGACAGATGCCTCTGGAAACACCATATATTTT.

This chain connects TRBV3-1 (or the pseudogene TRBV3-2) to TRBJ2-1, with TRBD1 as a possible D gene (5 bases). Trimming removed 1 base at V and 8 bases at J, with 9 bases between. The CDR3 length is 13 residues. The germline CDR1 and CDR2 sequences are LGHDT and YNNKEL (reference sequence). For the CDR3, the DNA is TGTGCCAGCAGCCAAGGAAGGGGCGATGAGCAGTTCTTC. Translated, it gives CASSQGRGDEQFF.

The chain recombines TRBV9 with TRBJ1-1; a weak D match, TRBD1 (5 bases). This CDR3 is 15 amino acids long. The V gene lost 4 bases and the J gene lost 4 bases, with 17 bases spanning the gap. CDR1 SGDLS and CDR2 YYNGEE come from the germline V gene. For the CDR3, the DNA is TGTGCCAGCAGCCCCGGAGGAGGGGTGGGCACTGAAGCTTTCTTT. It translates to CASSPGGGVGTEAFF.

This clone showed up just once. The rearrangement uses TRBV5-1 and TRBJ2-7; D tentatively fits TRBD1 or TRBD2 (6 bases each). Trimming took off 3 bases at V and 1 base at J, with 11 bases between the two ends. The CDR3 has 14 amino acids. Looked up from germline, CDR1 is SGHRS and CDR2 is YFSETQ. The CDR3 region is CASSSSGASYEQYF. CDR3 bases: TGCGCCAGCAGCTCATCGGGGGCTTCCTACGAGCAGTACTTC.